This T cell receptor beta chain was captured in a study of blood T cell repertoires in COVID-19. Only in-frame clones appear in the TCRdb table, and some are missing; sequencing was by immunoSEQ multiplex PCR. This table has 160,000 or so clones, about nine tenths appearing once. Sequenced sample: peripheral blood. This TCR came from a woman aged 50 to 65 with acute or convalescent COVID-19.

DNA of the CDR3: TGCAGCGTTGGAGTCGGAGGGGTTGAACAGCCCCAGCATTTT. Translating it yields CSVGVGGVEQPQHF. This chain joins TRBV29-1 and TRBJ1-5; weak D call: TRBD1 (5 bases). Looked up from germline, CDR1 is SQVTM and CDR2 is ANQGSEA. This CDR3 contains 14 residues. V shed 4 bases and J shed 7 bases, with 17 bases lying between them.